This TCR beta chain was retrieved from a study of T cell changes during pregnancy in multiple sclerosis. The assay was immunoSEQ multiplex PCR, and TCRdb's table has in-frame clones only and misses some. The sample consists of just over 60,000 clones, about 90% of them appearing once. This clone was seen repeatedly, ten times or more. This specimen consisted of peripheral blood, obtained in the second trimester of pregnancy. This TCR derives from a female donor in good health, enrolled as a control in a pregnancy study.

For the CDR3, the DNA is TGTGCCAGCAGGCGCACTGAAGCTTTCTTT. The encoded protein is CASRRTEAFF. The chain links TRBV6-1 to TRBJ1-1; D not certain. V lost 6 bases and J 4 bases, leaving 3 bases between the germline ends. CDR3 length: 10 amino acids. In germline, CDR1 is MNHNS, CDR2 SASEGT.